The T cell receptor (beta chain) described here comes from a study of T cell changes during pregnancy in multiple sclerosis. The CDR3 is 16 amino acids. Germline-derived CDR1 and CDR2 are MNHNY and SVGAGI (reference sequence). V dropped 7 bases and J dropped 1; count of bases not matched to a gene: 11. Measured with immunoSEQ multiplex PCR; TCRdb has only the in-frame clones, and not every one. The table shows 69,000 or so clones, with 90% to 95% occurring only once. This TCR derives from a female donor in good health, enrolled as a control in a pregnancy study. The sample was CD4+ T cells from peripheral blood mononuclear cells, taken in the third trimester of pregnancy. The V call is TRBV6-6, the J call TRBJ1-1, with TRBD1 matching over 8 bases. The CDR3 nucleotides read TGTGCCAGCATCCTACCGACAGGGGCTACGAACACTGAAGCTTTCTTT. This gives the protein CASILPTGATNTEAFF.